Sequencing of this T cell receptor (beta chain) was carried out in a study of T cells in localized non-small cell lung cancer. Study observations and caveats: Adjacent lung tissue had a median approximately 57 of the top 100 clones found in the tumor.

A remark on this clone: Its target is not known.

Trimming removed 4 bases from V and 3 bases from J, with 22 bases in between. The CDR3 spans 17 residues. Assay: immunoSEQ multiplex PCR; the TCRdb copy retains only in-frame clones and omits some. This sample has some 16,000 clones, with approximately 89% found just once. This rearrangement joins TRBV23-1 to TRBJ2-7; D gene unclear. TRBV23-1 is an ORF, with its function uncertain. This sequence was found in an older female donor with stage III squamous cell lung carcinoma. Specimen: peripheral blood, collected before any cancer treatment. The CDR3 nucleotides are TGCGCCAGCAGTCCCTCCCGCCAAGGACGAAATAACTACGAGCAGTACTTC. Encoded protein: CASSPSRQGRNNYEQYF.